These T cell receptor beta chains were read from a single sample in a study of naive and memory T cell subsets. TCRdb reprocessed the UMI-ligation and nested PCR reads via MiXCR and lists one record per CDR3 protein. Of 84,000 or so distinct CDR3 sequences listed, about 7% are singletons. Sequences were obtained from central memory CD4+ T cells from blood. The receptors were sampled from a human donor in good health. Both conserved end residues are trimmed from each CDR3. D genes are given only for firm matches.

v_call	d_call	j_call	cdr3_aa
TRBV20-1	NA	TRBJ2-6	SARPLAGANVLT
TRBV5-5	NA	TRBJ1-1	ASSSFGVSNTEAF
TRBV2	NA	TRBJ2-5	ASSAGTQETQY
TRBV7-2	TRBD1	TRBJ1-1	ASSPQGAPIKTEAF
TRBV28	NA	TRBJ2-5	ASATAGRKQETQY
TRBV6-2/TRBV6-3	NA	TRBJ1-6	ASSWGYSPLH
TRBV12-3/TRBV12-4	NA	TRBJ2-5	ASSLPLIQETQY
TRBV20-1	TRBD1	TRBJ2-2	SATRTGVGELF
TRBV6-5	TRBD2	TRBJ2-7	ASTKREGYEQY
TRBV6-2/TRBV6-3	TRBD1	TRBJ2-2	ASTGQGAYLWKTGELF
TRBV3-1	NA	TRBJ2-4	ASGSAYNIQY
TRBV20-1	TRBD2	TRBJ2-1	SARVGGRKRDNEQF
TRBV2	NA	TRBJ1-5	ASSEEGDQPQH
TRBV7-2	NA	TRBJ2-3	ASSLWAPGLTDTQY
TRBV5-6	TRBD1	TRBJ2-1	ASSLDDRGRDEQF
TRBV7-2	NA	TRBJ1-5	ASSLGFNQPQH
TRBV11-2	TRBD2	TRBJ2-3	ASSRTSGTDTQY
TRBV20-1	TRBD2	TRBJ2-6	SAIRGTREGGANVLT
TRBV5-6	TRBD1	TRBJ1-2	ASSWMGRGDGYT
TRBV14	NA	TRBJ1-1	ASSVQGYTEAF
TRBV27	NA	TRBJ2-1	ASSKYNEQF
TRBV5-1	NA	TRBJ1-5	AGMAPSTWNGQPQH
TRBV18	NA	TRBJ2-6	ASSLEFSGANVLT
TRBV20-1	TRBD2	TRBJ2-1	SASGGAGSSYNEQF
TRBV20-1	NA	TRBJ2-7	STAGTQHQGEQY
TRBV4-2	TRBD2	TRBJ2-5	ASSQVSSGTGETQY
TRBV28	TRBD2	TRBJ2-4	ASSIRLMSSGIQY
TRBV12-3/TRBV12-4	TRBD1	TRBJ2-7	ASRPTGGIYEQY
TRBV5-6	NA	TRBJ2-3	ASSFRPLPQPGTDTQY
TRBV6-5	NA	TRBJ1-5	ASSVGPNQPQH
TRBV4-2	NA	TRBJ2-1	ASSQTSGTYNEQF
TRBV15	NA	TRBJ2-7	ATSRVGSHEQY
TRBV12-3/TRBV12-4	TRBD2	TRBJ2-3	ASSTSGRATDTQY
TRBV6-2/TRBV6-3	TRBD1	TRBJ1-5	ASSWTGNNQPQH
TRBV20-1	TRBD2	TRBJ2-5	SASTPASGQETQY
TRBV12-3/TRBV12-4	NA	TRBJ2-5	ASSLRQQETQY
TRBV18	TRBD1	TRBJ2-5	ASSRDPGGQETQY
TRBV18	TRBD1	TRBJ2-6	ASSPRTGHPGANVLT
TRBV25-1	NA	TRBJ1-4	ASSVPGPRHPAFATNEKLF
TRBV10-3	NA	TRBJ2-3	AISESNAGDTQY
TRBV12-3/TRBV12-4	TRBD1	TRBJ1-2	ASSQHRGGREDYGYT
TRBV20-1	TRBD2	TRBJ2-4	SAGSGRTSKNIQY
TRBV24-1	NA	TRBJ2-1	ATSDFASNNEQF
TRBV18	NA	TRBJ1-2	ASSPRTEYGYT
TRBV9	TRBD1	TRBJ2-2	ASSTRQGALGGELF
TRBV28	NA	TRBJ2-7	ASSLLGSRLY
TRBV6-2/TRBV6-3	NA	TRBJ1-1	ASSTMGQNTEAF
TRBV29-1	TRBD1	TRBJ2-5	SVTRGETQY
TRBV18	NA	TRBJ2-3	ASSPGSSETQY
TRBV5-1	NA	TRBJ1-1	ASRSGDADTEAF
TRBV20-1	NA	TRBJ1-5	SAREATKPQH
TRBV7-2	TRBD1	TRBJ2-1	ASSVQSGTGSNEQF
TRBV7-2	TRBD1	TRBJ2-1	ASRGPGTGSNEQF
TRBV28	TRBD2	TRBJ2-5	ASSLTGGGQETQY